This TCR beta chain was sequenced during a study of blood T cell repertoires in COVID-19. Libraries were prepared by immunoSEQ multiplex PCR; TCRdb keeps only in-frame clonotypes and omits some of them. Of some 510,000 clones listed, approximately 88% were seen once; the top ten hold 1.5% to 2%. All enrollees were roughly 18 to 89 years old and from 20 to 30 US areas. CDR1 SGHTA and CDR2 FQGNSA come from the germline V gene. The V end lost 5 bases, the J end lost 10 bases, and 12 bases lay between the germline ends. This CDR3 has 13 residues. The chain uses TRBV7-2 and TRBJ1-6, with a weak D call TRBD1 (6 bases). The TCR sequence derives from a woman aged 40 to 50 who had recovered from COVID-19. The material sequenced was PBMCs or T cells enriched from blood (not recorded which). CDR3 protein: CASSPQGQSPLHF. DNA of the CDR3: TGTGCCAGCAGCCCACAGGGTCAATCACCCCTCCACTTT.